The 20 T cell receptor beta chains in this list originate from one sample, sequenced in a study of blood T cell repertoires in COVID-19. Profiling relied on immunoSEQ multiplex PCR, and the TCRdb table lists in-frame clones only, not all of them. The sample shows 200,000 to 300,000 clones, 70% to 85% of them seen only once. The sample taken for sequencing was peripheral blood. The receptors were sampled from a man aged 40-49 years who had recovered from COVID-19.

The J gene is TRBJ2-7, the V gene TRBV7-2; 7 bases line up with TRBD1. Germline lookup yields CDR1 SGHTA and CDR2 FQGNSA. Losses at the gene ends were 1 base for V and 3 bases for J; bases not matched to a gene: 6. The length of the CDR3 is 15 residues. CDR3 sequence (DNA): TGTGCCAGCAGCTTAGTACCGGACAGGAACTACGAGCAGTACTTC. It yields the protein CASSLVPDRNYEQYF.

This clone was counted once. The chain uses TRBV3-1 (or the pseudogene TRBV3-2) and TRBJ2-1, with a weak D call TRBD2 (6 bases). The CDR3 sequence is 15 residues long. The V gene's germline CDR1 is LGHDT and CDR2 YNNKEL (reference sequence). V lost 4 bases to trimming and J lost 8 bases, with 18 bases between them. CDR3 bases: TGTGCCAGCAGCCCCTGGGACGATAGCGGCGATGAGCAGTTCTTC. Its translation: CASSPWDDSGDEQFF.

CDR3 DNA sequence: TGTGCCTCCCGGGGACAGTTCTCTGGAAACACCATATATTTT. It encodes CASRGQFSGNTIYF. The chain couples TRBV2 to TRBJ1-3; TRBD1 matches at 7 bases. The ends lost 11 bases at V and 0 bases at J; junction bases unmatched: 7. Germline assignment: CDR1 SNHLY and CDR2 FYNNEI. The CDR3 contains 14 residues.

This clone was counted only a few times. The chain is built from TRBV5-1 and TRBJ2-7, with a possible D match to TRBD1 (6 bases). The length of the CDR3 is 13 residues. Germline CDR1 SGHRS, CDR2 YFSETQ. Trimming stripped 4 bases from V and 3 bases from J, with 11 bases between. The CDR3 coding sequence is TGCGCCAGCAGCGACCAACAGGGCTACGAGCAGTACTTC. This encodes CASSDQQGYEQYF.

This clone was observed a single time. The chain is built from TRBV7-2 and TRBJ2-3; 9 bases match TRBD2. The germline gives CDR1 SGHTA, CDR2 FQGNSA. J lost 2 bases, V lost 7 bases, and 4 bases had no gene match. The CDR3 length is 14 residues. The CDR3, as DNA: TGTGCCAGCAAGGCTAGCGGGGCCACAGATACGCAGTATTTT. The encoded protein is CASKASGATDTQYF.

This chain joins TRBV11-3 and TRBJ2-5, with 7 bases matching TRBD1. With V trimmed by 6 bases and J by 4 bases, 11 bases remained unmatched. This CDR3 is 15 amino acids long. CDR1 and CDR2 from the germline V gene are SGHNT and YENEEA. The CDR3 region has the DNA TGTGCCAGCAGTTTGACAGGGTCGAGGGGAGAGACCCAGTACTTC. It encodes CASSLTGSRGETQYF.

The chain links TRBV7-2 to TRBJ2-7; 14 bases agree with TRBD2. From germline, CDR1 is SGHTA and CDR2 FQGNSA. This CDR3 is built from 15 residues. V trimming: 5 bases; J trimming: 8 bases; junction bases outside the gene matches: 8. The CDR3 DNA is TGTGCCAGCAGCGGCGGGACTAGCGGGAGTAGAAAGCAGTACTTC. Encoded protein: CASSGGTSGSRKQYF.

The chain combines TRBV5-4 with TRBJ2-1; D is undetermined. This CDR3 contains 17 residues. Germline V lookup: CDR1 SGHNT, CDR2 YYREEE (reference sequence). The V end lost 4 bases, the J end lost 0 bases, and 17 bases lay between the germline ends. The DNA for the CDR3 is TGTGCCAGCAGCCCAACTAAGCTGAGAATCTCCTACAATGAGCAGTTCTTC. It codes for CASSPTKLRISYNEQFF.

J is TRBJ2-7 and V is TRBV15; the D gene is possibly TRBD2 (6 bases). The CDR3 has 14 amino acids. Trimming took off 2 bases at V and 5 bases at J, with 13 bases between the two ends. CDR1 is LNHNV and CDR2 is YYDKDF in the germline V gene (reference sequence). For the CDR3, the DNA is TGTGCCACCAGCAGATCGGGGGAGCGGGACGAGCAGTACTTC. Encoded protein: CATSRSGERDEQYF.

The V call is TRBV18, the J call TRBJ1-6, with 9 bases that match TRBD1. Per germline, CDR1 KGHSH and CDR2 LQKENI. The CDR3 length is 15 residues. With V trimmed by 2 bases and J by 12 bases, 8 bases remained unmatched. CDR3 bases: TGTGCCAGCTCACCAGACAGGGGGTCGATAGAACCCCTCCACTTT. This gives the protein CASSPDRGSIEPLHF.

The chain has TRBV19 and TRBJ2-4; TRBD2 is a possible D gene (5 bases). The CDR3 totals 14 residues. Deletions cut 8 bases from V and 0 bases from J, with 11 bases between. Germline-derived CDR1 and CDR2 are LNHDA and SQIVND (reference sequence). CDR3 in DNA: TGTGCCAGTGGACTGACTATAGCCAAAAACATTCAGTACTTC. This gives the protein CASGLTIAKNIQYF.

CDR3 in DNA: TGTGCCAGCAGGACTGGGAGTCGGGCCCAGTACTTC. Its protein product is CASRTGSRAQYF. V and J are TRBV6-5 and TRBJ2-5; tentative D call: TRBD2 (5 bases). Trimming cost V 6 bases and J 9 bases, with 14 bases left between them. Germline V gene lookup returns CDR1 MNHEY and CDR2 SVGAGI. The CDR3 length is 12 residues.

The chain carries TRBV30 and TRBJ1-4; D is unclear. Germline CDR1 GTSNPN, CDR2 SVGIG (reference sequence). CDR3 length equals 12 residues. V shed 7 bases and J shed 0 bases, with 6 bases lying between them. CDR3: CAFGSTNEKLFF. The CDR3 DNA reads as TGTGCCTTCGGTTCAACTAATGAAAAACTGTTTTTT.

The chain uses TRBV4-3 and TRBJ2-3, with 8 bases identical to TRBD2. The V gene's germline CDR1 is LGHNA and CDR2 YSLEER. Trimming took 0 bases from V and 5 from J; bases not matched to a gene: 10. The CDR3 consists of 17 residues. The CDR3 DNA reads TGCGCCAGCAGCCAAGATCTCGGCCGCCGGGAGGGAGATACGCAGTATTTT. Its protein product is CASSQDLGRREGDTQYF.

As for this clone: Additional DNA sequences in this sample encode the identical CDR3. The genes are TRBV12-3 or TRBV12-4 and TRBJ2-7, with D maybe TRBD2 (6 bases). The CDR3 consists of 13 residues. V lost 0 bases, J lost 3 bases, and 6 bases lay in between. DNA for the CDR3: TGTGCCAGCAGTTTAGCGGGGGGCTACGAGCAGTACTTC. Protein product: CASSLAGGYEQYF.

As regards this clone: In the same sample, other DNA sequences code for this CDR3. J is TRBJ2-3 and V is TRBV9; D is ambiguous. Between the trimmed V and J ends, which lost 0 bases and 5 bases, there was a span of 10 bases. Germline values: CDR1 SGDLS, CDR2 YYNGEE. This CDR3 contains 14 residues. The CDR3 loop is CASSVAPSRDTQYF. DNA of the CDR3: TGTGCCAGCAGCGTAGCGCCATCCAGAGATACGCAGTATTTT.

The genes are TRBV4-3 and TRBJ1-1; a weak D match, TRBD1 (5 bases). The germline CDR1 and CDR2 sequences are LGHNA and YSLEER. The V end was cut by 0 bases, the J end by 1 base, with 15 bases between. The CDR3 has 17 amino acids. This CDR3 reads CASSQDRAGSQNTEAFF. The CDR3 nucleotides are TGCGCCAGCAGCCAAGATCGGGCAGGGTCTCAGAACACTGAAGCTTTCTTT.

V is TRBV6-6 and J is TRBJ2-5, with a weak D call TRBD2 (6 bases). CDR1 and CDR2 from the germline V gene are MNHNY and SVGAGI (reference sequence). This CDR3 comprises 15 residues. The V end was cut by 0 bases, the J end by 4 bases, with 12 bases between. CDR3 DNA sequence: TGTGCCAGCAGTTACTCGACTTTGCGGGGAGAGACCCAGTACTTC. Amino acids: CASSYSTLRGETQYF.

The chain links TRBV11-2 to TRBJ2-5; a possible D gene is TRBD2 (6 bases). The germline V and J ends were trimmed by 6 bases and 2 bases, with 10 bases remaining between them. Germline V gives CDR1 SGHAT, CDR2 FQNNGV. CDR3 length: 13 amino acids. CDR3 loop: CASSWDSQETQYF. As DNA, the CDR3 is TGTGCCAGCAGTTGGGACTCTCAAGAGACCCAGTACTTC. The variable domain in full, completed from reference TRBV11-2 and TRBJ2-5, reads EAGVAQSPRYKIIEKRQSVAFWCNPISGHATLYWYQQILGQGPKLLIQFQNNGVVDDSQLPKDRFSAERLKGVDSTLKIQPAKLEDSAVYLCASSWDSQETQYFGPGTRLLVL.

CDR3 nucleotide sequence: TGTGCCAGCAGCCAAGTCCGGGCGGGAGGACTTCAAGAGACCCAGTACTTC. It specifies CASSQVRAGGLQETQYF. The chain carries TRBV3-1 (or the pseudogene TRBV3-2) and TRBJ2-5; 8 bases are shared with TRBD2. The CDR3 extends over 17 amino acids. In germline, CDR1 is LGHDT, CDR2 YNNKEL (reference sequence). V lost 1 base, J lost 2 bases, and 9 bases stayed unmatched.